The present TCR beta chain was sequenced within a study of regulatory T cells in long-lasting Graves disease. Points from the study as a whole: Accuracy may have been reduced by the small sample size.

V was clipped by 2 bases and J by 5 bases, with 6 bases between them. The CDR3 contains 12 residues. The germline V gene has CDR1 GTSNPN and CDR2 SVGIG (reference sequence). Regarding time point: newly diagnosed GD, antithyroid drugs for less than 3 months. PBMCs provided the RNA from which the TCR library was made. Arm-PCR of CDR3 regions with iRepertoire HTBI primers generated TCR beta libraries. TCRdb re-called the multiplex PCR reads through MiXCR, storing one row per CDR3 protein. This table has 400,000 to 500,000 distinct CDR3 sequences, over 12% appearing once. This clonotype was observed a handful of times. Antigen: not known. These data were likewise used in another study, on T cells in Graves' hyperthyroidism and ophthalmopathy. That paper notes: If no ophthalmopathy progression occurred within 18 months, Graves' hyperthyroidism was stable.

The sequencing here drew on peripheral blood mononuclear cells (PBMCs), taken at new diagnosis, from a patient treated with antithyroid drugs. This sequence originates from a woman between 35 and 50 years old with Graves disease. The chain carries TRBV30 and TRBJ2-2; D ambiguous. For the CDR3, the DNA is TGTGCCTGGAGTCCGACAACCGGGGAGCTGTTTTTT. As protein: CAWSPTTGELFF.